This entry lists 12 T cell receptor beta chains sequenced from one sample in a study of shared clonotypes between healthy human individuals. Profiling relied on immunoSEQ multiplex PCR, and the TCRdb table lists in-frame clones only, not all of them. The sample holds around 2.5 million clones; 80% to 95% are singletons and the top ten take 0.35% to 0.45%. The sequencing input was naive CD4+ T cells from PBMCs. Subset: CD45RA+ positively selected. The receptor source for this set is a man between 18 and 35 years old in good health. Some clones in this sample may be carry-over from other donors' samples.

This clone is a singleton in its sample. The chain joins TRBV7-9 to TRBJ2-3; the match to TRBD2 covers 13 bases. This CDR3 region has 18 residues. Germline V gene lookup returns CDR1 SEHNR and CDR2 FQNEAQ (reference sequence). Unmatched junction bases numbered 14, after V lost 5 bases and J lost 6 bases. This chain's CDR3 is CASSRNKPGLAGFDTQYF. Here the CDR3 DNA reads TGTGCCAGCAGCCGAAACAAACCGGGACTAGCGGGATTCGATACGCAGTATTTT.

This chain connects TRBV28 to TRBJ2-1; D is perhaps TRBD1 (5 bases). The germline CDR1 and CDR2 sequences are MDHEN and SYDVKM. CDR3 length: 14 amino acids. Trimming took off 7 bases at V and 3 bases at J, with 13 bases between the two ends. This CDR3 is CASTLGAHYNEQFF. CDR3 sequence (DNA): TGTGCCAGCACCCTTGGGGCTCACTACAATGAGCAGTTCTTC.

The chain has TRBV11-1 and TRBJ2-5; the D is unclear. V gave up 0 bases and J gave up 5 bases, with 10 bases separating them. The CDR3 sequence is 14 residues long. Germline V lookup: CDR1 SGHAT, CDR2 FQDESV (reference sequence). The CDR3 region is CASSLAWQTETQYF. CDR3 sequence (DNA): TGTGCCAGCAGCTTAGCGTGGCAAACGGAGACCCAGTACTTC. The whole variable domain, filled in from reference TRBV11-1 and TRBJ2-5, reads EAEVAQSPRYKITEKSQAVAFWCDPISGHATLYWYRQILGQGPELLVQFQDESVVDDSQLPKDRFSAERLKGVDSTLKIQPAELGDSAMYLCASSLAWQTETQYFGPGTRLLVL.

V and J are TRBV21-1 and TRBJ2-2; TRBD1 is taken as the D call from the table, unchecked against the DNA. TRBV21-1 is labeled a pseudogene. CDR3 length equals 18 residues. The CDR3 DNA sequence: TGTGCCAGCAGCAAAGAGGGCCTGACAGGCCGAGGCACCGGGGAGCTGTTTTTT. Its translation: CASSKEGLTGRGTGELFF.

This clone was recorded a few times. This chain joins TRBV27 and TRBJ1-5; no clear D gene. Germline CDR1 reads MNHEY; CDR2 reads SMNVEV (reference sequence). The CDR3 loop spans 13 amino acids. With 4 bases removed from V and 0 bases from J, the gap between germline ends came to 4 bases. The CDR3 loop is CASSSLSNQPQHF. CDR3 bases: TGTGCCAGCAGTTCCCTTAGCAATCAGCCCCAGCATTTT.

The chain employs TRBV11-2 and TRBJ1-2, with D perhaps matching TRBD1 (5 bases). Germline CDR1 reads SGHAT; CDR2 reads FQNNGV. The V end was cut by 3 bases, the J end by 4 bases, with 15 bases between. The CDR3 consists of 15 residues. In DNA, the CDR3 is TGTGCCAGCAGCTTGGGACCGATTGGGGTCTATGGCTACACCTTC. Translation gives CASSLGPIGVYGYTF.

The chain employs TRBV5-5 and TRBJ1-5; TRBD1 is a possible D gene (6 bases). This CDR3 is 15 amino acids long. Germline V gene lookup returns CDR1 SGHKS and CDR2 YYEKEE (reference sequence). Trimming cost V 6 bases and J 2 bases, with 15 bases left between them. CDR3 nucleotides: TGTGCCAGCACCCCCGTAGGGGGTCGCAATCAGCCCCAGCATTTT. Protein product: CASTPVGGRNQPQHF.

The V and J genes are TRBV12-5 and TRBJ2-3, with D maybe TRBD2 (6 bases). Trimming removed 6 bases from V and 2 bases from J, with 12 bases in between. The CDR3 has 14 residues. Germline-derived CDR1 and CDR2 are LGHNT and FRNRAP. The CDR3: CASGLGGTTDTQYF. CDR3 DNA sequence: TGTGCTAGTGGGTTAGGAGGGACCACAGATACGCAGTATTTT.

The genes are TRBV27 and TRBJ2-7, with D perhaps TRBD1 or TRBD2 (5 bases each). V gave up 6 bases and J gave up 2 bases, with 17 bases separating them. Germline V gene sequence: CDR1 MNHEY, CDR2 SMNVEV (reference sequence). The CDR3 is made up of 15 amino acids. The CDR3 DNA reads TGTGCCAGCAGCCACCCGGGACCGCCGACCTACGAGCAGTACTTC. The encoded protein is CASSHPGPPTYEQYF.

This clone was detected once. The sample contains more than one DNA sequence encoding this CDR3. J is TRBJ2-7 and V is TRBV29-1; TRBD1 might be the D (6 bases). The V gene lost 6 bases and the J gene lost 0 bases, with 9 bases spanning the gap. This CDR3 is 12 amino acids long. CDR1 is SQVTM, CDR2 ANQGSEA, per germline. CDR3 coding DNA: TGCAGCGTCCTACAGGGCTCCTACGAGCAGTACTTC. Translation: CSVLQGSYEQYF.

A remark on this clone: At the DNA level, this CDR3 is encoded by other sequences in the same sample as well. DNA of the CDR3: TGCAGTGCTGGGACAGCCTATGGCTACACCTTC. Its translation is CSAGTAYGYTF. The V gene is TRBV20-1, the J gene TRBJ1-2; 7 nucleotides agree with TRBD1. This CDR3 has 11 residues. CDR1 is DFQATT and CDR2 is SNEGSKA in the germline V gene (reference sequence). With 5 bases clipped from V and 4 bases from J, the junction kept 1 base outside the gene matches.

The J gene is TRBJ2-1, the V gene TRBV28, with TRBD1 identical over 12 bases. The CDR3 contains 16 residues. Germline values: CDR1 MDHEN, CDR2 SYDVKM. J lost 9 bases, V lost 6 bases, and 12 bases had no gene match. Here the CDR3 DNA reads TGTGCCAGCAGAAAACCCCCGGGACAGGGGGCGGGTGAGCAGTTCTTC. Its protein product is CASRKPPGQGAGEQFF.